This T cell receptor beta chain was observed in a study of blood T cell repertoires in COVID-19 (dated by TCRdb to between 2020 and 2021). For context, the study as a whole: Samples from collaborators originated in the United States, Italy and Spain and spanned both the acute and convalescent phases of COVID-19. The material from the prospective study consisted of cDNA or gDNA derived from T cells, B-cell-depleted T cells, or PBMCs. Deeply sampled blood TCRbeta repertoires from subjects exposed to, actively infected with, or recovered from COVID-19 were included in the dataset. The repertoires were made available in a free public database intended to serve as a resource for research on the immune response to SARS-CoV-2. Samples were obtained from the ongoing ImmuneRACE study (first 160 participants) and from over 1,000 subjects provided by 6 global collaborators. A de-identified subject ID, COVID-19 status, age in years and sex were almost always included in the sample metadata. Where available, HLA class I and class II types were obtained from metadata supplied by the sample provider rather than from assay-based typing.

The investigation overall reported the following: How much clinical and demographic metadata was included differed by source and by participant, and the metadata was provided uncurated.

Enrolling through a virtual design, the prospective study's participants ranged in age from roughly 18 to 89 years and lived across around 25 United States geographic areas. In the prospective study, cohorts were assigned on the basis of participant-reported clinical history obtained from a screening survey and a study questionnaire. For ImmuneRACE Cohort 3, a participant was defined as recovered based on two consecutive negative NP/OP PCR tests, clearance by a healthcare professional, or resolution of symptoms. Mobile phlebotomists in the prospective study collected whole blood, serum and a nasopharyngeal or oropharyngeal swab from every participant. Participants in the prospective study had the option to provide additional blood draws and questionnaires over a roughly two-month period. Before DNA extraction, prospective study blood samples were shipped either frozen or at room temperature. TCRbeta CDR3 regions were amplified from genomic DNA by means of the immunoSEQ Assay, a bias-controlled multiplex PCR. On the study's bioinformatics: Within the assay, amplification of reference gene primers was used to estimate how many nucleated cells each sample contained. To quantify the absolute abundance of each unique TCRbeta CDR3 rearrangement, sequence reads were collapsed and filtered. For each sample, productive Simpson clonality was calculated by taking the square root of Simpson's diversity index across productive rearrangements. TCRdb took over this immuneACCESS table, retaining in-frame rearrangements with V and J assigned. Such tables are incomplete; in checked studies, under half of the missing clones stem from an unresolved V gene, and the remainder is unexplained. V and J calls and clone size follow that table, whereas D and trimming were derived from the DNA. Here the sample has about 400,000 clones; about nine tenths occur a single time. The ten largest clonotypes hold 1.7% of the sample.

Worth noting for this clone: Its antigen target is currently unknown. Nothing much larger sits one base from this clone, and base qualities are not available.

From the cysteine up to the phenylalanine, the CDR3 has a length of 14 residues. The retained sequence is limited to the CDR3, 42 bases, with the frame set at the first base. V and J lose 3 bases and 6 bases, and a span of 9 bases separates them. From a lookup of the germline V gene, CDR1 and CDR2 are SGHTA and FQGTGA. The source is a woman aged 25 to 39 who had recovered from COVID-19. The V and J segments used are TRBV7-3 and TRBJ1-6, with TRBD1 tentatively as D gene (5 bases match). The sequenced material came from PBMCs or T cells enriched from blood (not recorded which). The bases read TGTGCCAGCAGCTTCCAGGGCCCTAATTCACCCCTCCACTTT. It translates as CASSFQGPNSPLHF. When the CDR3 is completed using the reference TRBV7-3 and TRBJ1-6 genes on either side, the full variable domain is GAGVSQTPSNKVTEKGKYVELRCDPISGHTALYWYRQSLGQGPEFLIYFQGTGAADDSGLPNDRFFAVRPEGSVSTLKIQRTERGDSAVYLCASSFQGPNSPLHFGNGTRLTVT.